This T cell receptor (beta chain) was recorded in a study of cytomegalovirus exposure and HLA in healthy donors (dated by TCRdb to between 2016 and 2019). About the full investigation: According to an earlier analysis of a few hundred of the donors, roughly 180 million T cells yielded 95 million to 140 million unique TCR beta sequences and about 280 Gb of sequence data. Among the roughly 400 genotyped donors, 75% to 90% belonged to the genetic ancestry cluster associated with self-reported Caucasian donors. Roughly 300 gigabases of sequencing data and 70 million to 95 million unique TCR sequences made up an early release that covered nearly 650 HLA-typed donors. Along with the approximately 650-subject first cohort, a separate validation cohort of 120 different subjects was used. An earlier analysis of 587 of the donors used high-throughput TCR beta sequencing to judge whether each TCR beta V gene segment behaved as functional or pseudogenic. Donor age, sex, ethnicity and CMV serostatus were compiled alongside the repertoire data. Rather than using new phenotypic data, the later analysis identified candidate immune exposures from TCR beta sequences and from how often those sequences occurred across donors. The study was designed to test whether signatures of past pathogen exposure could be identified by cataloging public T cell receptors. Typing coverage varied by locus: about 620-630 donors for A, B, C, DRB1 and DQB1; some 520 for DQA1; around 570 for DPA1; 450 to 480 for DPB1. Class I and class II HLA loci were covered by the typing at four-digit resolution. Every repertoire in the discovery cohort had been generated on one and the same sequencing platform. Across 300 to 400 genotyped donors of the cohort, an average of roughly 200,000 unique TCR beta nucleotide sequences per donor were sequenced, and 15% to 20% of those sequences were non-productive. Five DR-DQ haplotypes were handled as single units for association and clustering, since linkage in the cohort was strong. In a later genetic analysis, genome-wide SNP genotypes for about 55% of the roughly 700 donors were used, and that subset was treated as a discovery cohort. High-throughput TCR immunosequencing, statistical association of individual TCRs with disease status, and machine learning were combined to predict cytomegalovirus infection status. The T cell repertoires of some 670 subjects were profiled by immunosequencing and related to cytomegalovirus serostatus. A later analysis re-examined previously published TCR beta repertoires from 500 to 700 donors and added high-resolution HLA genotyping to investigate patterns of TCR occurrence.

Beyond this particular receptor, the publication reports: Linkage disequilibrium might explain the correlated functional status among segregating V segments, but an unknown experimental factor could not be ruled out. The presence/absence analyses assumed that sequencing depth was roughly uniform across donors, and that assumption may not be true. In a later analysis, the rate of TCR association differed among HLA loci, with DRB1 alleles having the most associated TCRs and HLA-C alleles having the fewest. Because counts were too low, around 17 rarely observed V segments, including chromosome 9 orphons, were left out of the earlier analysis of 587 of the donors. According to the authors, the approach could potentially be generalized to other disease states and immunological phenotypes. In a later analysis, some 18,000 TCR beta sequences were associated with specific HLA alleles at a false discovery rate of 0.05. A group of highly shared sequence variants was considered likely to be a technical artifact of the sequencing pipeline. A later analysis reported that several top co-occurrence clusters appeared linked to parvovirus B19, influenza, CMV and Epstein-Barr virus. The only immune exposure information available for the cohort was CMV serostatus. A further reported finding was that TCR beta sequences accurately predicted the HLA-A and HLA-B alleles for most subjects in the first cohort. V-gene and J-gene trimming of TCR beta chains was associated with a missense DCLRE1C variant in a later genetic analysis, and the association was replicated in an independent cohort. Only TCR beta chains were sequenced in this cohort, and the absence of alpha or paired-chain data limited detectable features. When HLA alleles, especially DR and DQ, strongly co-occurred, attributing TCR associations to individual alleles was difficult. In a later analysis, most CMV-associated TCR beta chains were found to appear HLA-restricted, with HLA associations seemingly driven largely by CMV exposure. Cytomegalovirus status was reported to be diagnosed by the classifier with high specificity and sensitivity in both the original and validation cohorts. While some public TCRs were present in many individuals, most TCR sequences turned up only very rarely across donors. The study gave a list of about 160 TCR beta chains associated with cytomegalovirus. Because HLA typing was missing for some donors at each locus, association tests included only the typed subset. A few of the identified cytomegalovirus-associated TCR beta chains were confirmed in vitro to be specific for cytomegalovirus antigens. An earlier analysis of roughly 570 of the donors showed that most TCR beta V segments appeared in productive rearrangements either about 90% or about 30% of the time, which broadly matched IMGT annotations. Compared with equally common non-associated chains, HLA-associated TCR beta chains in a later analysis were more clonally expanded and had lower generation probabilities. A later genetic analysis reported fewer N-insertions in productive TCRs among donors in an Asian-associated ancestry cluster than the roughly 640-donor mean.

The cohort was made up of about 610 healthy bone marrow donors. Cohort members were all nominally healthy when sampled, although unrecorded immune exposures were likely present. The donor was CMV seronegative and was included in the group of around 320 seronegative cohort members. Every donor gave a peripheral blood sample, and the peripheral blood mononuclear cells from that sample were used for TCR beta sequencing. The Qiagen DNeasy Blood Extraction Kit was used to extract genomic DNA from the blood cell samples. In this sample, this clone turned up once. Its recognized antigen is unknown. A junction end diverges from the germline sequence, so it may reflect a read error. The library came from the immunoSEQ multiplex PCR assay. For the multiplex PCR, a mixture combining 60 forward primers for TCR Vbeta segments and 13 reverse primers for TCR Jbeta segments was used. The CDR3 region of rearranged TCR beta genes was amplified from genomic DNA by a multiplex PCR assay. The Illumina HiSeq System was used to sequence the amplified TCR beta libraries as 87-base-pair reads. The study's processing was this. Across the roughly 700 repertoires, a later analysis counted around 80 million unique TCR beta chains, about 10 million of which were shared by at least two donors. To remove PCR and sequencing errors, raw reads were error-corrected and collapsed into unique sequences using a nearest-neighbor algorithm that merged closely related sequences. CDR3 sequences were aligned to IMGT reference sequences to assign V, D and J gene segments. For a sequence to be retained, at least a six-nucleotide match to both a V gene segment and a J gene segment was required. Rearrangements were classified as productive when the CDR3 lacked stop codons and remained in frame with V and J, and all other rearrangements were classified as non-productive. CDR3 was defined by IMGT convention, running from the second conserved V-encoded cysteine to the conserved J-encoded phenylalanine. Sequences without an unambiguous match to a single V gene segment were excluded from the earlier analysis of about 630 of the donors. In an earlier analysis of 450 to 700 of the donors, V segments were called functional above 56.7% productive rearrangements and were called segregating when the between-donor standard deviation exceeded 5%. To diagnose cytomegalovirus status from the catalog of TCR beta chain sequences, a statistical classification framework was built. In a later analysis, V and J genes were assigned by comparing TCR nucleotide sequences against IMGT/GENE-DB human TR gene sequences. In a later analysis, CDR3 sequences and most-parsimonious VDJ recombination scenarios were assigned using the TCRdist pipeline. In a later analysis, every TCR beta chain was defined by the combination of its CDR3 amino acid sequence and its V-gene family, and reads without a unique V-gene family were dropped. To address suspected cross-contamination and a sequencing artifact, a later analysis removed approximately 590 highly shared, low-generation-probability nucleotide sequences. For each public chain, a later analysis derived a clonal expansion index from normalized ranks of inferred template counts within each repertoire. A later analysis computed generation probabilities with a VDJ recombination model fitted to out-of-frame rearrangements, and checked the results against IGoR. In a later analysis, TCR-TCR, TCR-HLA and TCR-CMV co-occurrence was scored with hypergeometric tests, and a repertoire-size bias correction was applied to TCR pairs. In a later analysis, false discovery rates were estimated by permuting HLA or CMV assignments 20 times. In a later analysis, co-occurring TCRs were grouped with DBSCAN, and TCRdist sequence similarity was added when clustering was performed within HLA-allele-positive subsets. For co-occurrence clustering, repertoires with fewer than 30,000 or more than 120,000 public chains were excluded, along with roughly 5 repertoires with anomalous nucleotide sharing. This is the immuneACCESS table as TCRdb keeps it, with only in-frame sequences that have V and J called. A part of the clones is gone; compared with another copy, unresolved V genes explain less than half, and the rest is unexplained. Clonal size and the V and J genes are those of that table, whereas D and trimming came from the DNA. Within this sample are 150,000 to 200,000 clones, with roughly four fifths of them counted one time only. The leading ten clones occupy roughly 2% of the sample.

Input material: PBMCs. The TCR sequence derives from a woman in her 30s in good health and CMV-seronegative.

CDR3 region: CSSSLSPSPGRFYGYTF. The DNA sequence is TGTTCCAGCAGCTTAAGCCCTTCCCCAGGGAGGTTCTATGGCTACACCTTC. In this chain, TRBV7-9 is recombined with TRBJ1-2; TRBD1 might be the D gene, on 5 matching bases. CDR1 SEHNR and CDR2 FQNEAQ are derived from the germline V gene (reference sequence). The CDR3 runs 17 residues from the cysteine to the phenylalanine. The sequence is cut down to CDR3 DNA, 51 bases in frame from base 1.